The 9 T cell receptor beta chains presented below share a single source sample, sequenced in a study of follicular helper T cells after annual influenza vaccination. Sequenced by immunoSEQ multiplex PCR; TCRdb stores in-frame clones only, minus some. This sample has 9,900 or so clones, with more than 65% found just once. Specified time point: 2014-2015 season, pre-vaccination. Material: CXCR5- memory CD4+ T cells sorted from blood, obtained on the day of influenza vaccination. These receptors came from an adult who received the influenza vaccine.

The CDR3 nucleotides read TGTGCCAGCAGTTTGGTTGGGCGACACATTTTGAACACTGAAGCTTTCTTT. Translating gives CASSLVGRHILNTEAFF. This chain connects TRBV28 to TRBJ1-1; D remains ambiguous. The CDR3 is made up of 17 amino acids. Per the germline V gene, CDR1 is MDHEN and CDR2 is SYDVKM. The ends were cut back, 3 bases at V and 0 bases at J, with 17 bases in the middle.

A single count supports this clone. This chain joins TRBV4-1 and TRBJ2-7; D perhaps matches TRBD2 (6 bases). CDR3 length: 17 residues. Per the germline V gene, CDR1 is MGHRA and CDR2 is YSYEKL. V was cut by 1 base and J by 5 bases, with 21 bases left in between. CDR3 nucleotide sequence: TGCGCCAGCAGCCAAGTCCCCGGCGGGACCGCCCCCCACGAGCAGTACTTC. Protein product: CASSQVPGGTAPHEQYF.

This clone was seen a handful of times. The V call is TRBV2, the J call TRBJ2-2; D may be TRBD1 (6 bases). The CDR3 is made up of 12 amino acids. V was trimmed by 2 bases and J by 8 bases, leaving 6 bases between them. The germline CDR1 and CDR2 sequences are SNHLY and FYNNEI. The CDR3 region has the DNA TGTGCCAGCAGTGAAAGGGGGGGGGAGCTGTTTTTT. Protein: CASSERGGELFF.

This chain's CDR3 is CASSLARSLETQYF. The CDR3 bases are TGTGCCAGCAGCTTGGCCCGGAGTTTGGAGACCCAGTACTTC. This rearrangement joins TRBV5-4 to TRBJ2-5; D is unresolved. This CDR3 comprises 14 residues. Germline lookup yields CDR1 SGHNT and CDR2 YYREEE (reference sequence). The V gene lost 0 bases and the J gene lost 5 bases, with 11 bases spanning the gap.

V is TRBV29-1 and J is TRBJ2-1; 10 nucleotides match TRBD2. V was pared by 4 bases and J by 6 bases, with 12 bases of the junction left unmatched. This CDR3 spans 16 amino acids. Germline CDR1 reads SQVTM; CDR2 reads ANQGSEA. CDR3 sequence: CSVGAGSGGTFNEQFF. The CDR3 DNA follows: TGCAGCGTTGGGGCAGGTAGCGGGGGGACTTTCAATGAGCAGTTCTTC.

Note on this clone: The junction departs from germline at one end; a sequencing error may be responsible. The chain combines TRBV7-9 with TRBJ2-1, with 9 positions matching TRBD2. This CDR3 contains 15 residues. Germline V gene data show CDR1 as SEHNR and CDR2 as FQNEAQ (reference sequence). In DNA, the CDR3 is TGTGCCAGCAGCCTAGCGGGGTCCCCCCTCAATGAGCAGTTCTTC. Protein sequence: CASSLAGSPLNEQFF.

The rearrangement links TRBV5-5 to TRBJ2-7, with 7 bases aligning to TRBD1. Per the germline V gene, CDR1 is SGHKS and CDR2 is YYEKEE (reference sequence). V trimming: 0 bases; J trimming: 5 bases; junction bases outside the gene matches: 2. This CDR3 spans 13 amino acids. The CDR3 coding sequence is TGTGCCAGCAGCTTGGTGACAGGGCACGAGCAGTACTTC. Residues: CASSLVTGHEQYF.

The chain carries TRBV28 and TRBJ1-1; tentatively, D is TRBD1 (5 bases). Per the germline V gene, CDR1 is MDHEN and CDR2 is SYDVKM. The CDR3 sequence is 13 residues long. The ends were cut back, 6 bases at V and 2 bases at J, with 10 bases in the middle. The CDR3 reads CASSGTDNTEAFF. CDR3 bases: TGTGCCAGCAGCGGGACCGATAACACTGAAGCTTTCTTT.

This chain connects TRBV5-3 to TRBJ1-3; a possible D gene is TRBD1 (5 bases). TRBV5-3 is an ORF; its function is uncertain. With 6 bases removed from V and 4 bases from J, the gap between germline ends came to 14 bases. This CDR3 has 14 residues. In DNA, the CDR3 is TGTGCCAGAACCCTCAGGGCGGGCGGAAACACCATATATTTT. Translating gives CARTLRAGGNTIYF.